This TCR beta chain stems from a study of beta chain features in type 1 diabetes. Study-wide background: Examination spanned about 110 million sorted cells from all samples. General observations from the study: The question left open here concerned HLA type influencing TCRB rearrangement. Patients with type 1 diabetes showed fewer VDJ junction insertions and more deletions. Across all four CD4+ subsets, people with type 1 diabetes showed modestly shorter TCRB CDR3s. In cDNA sequencing, cells with high TCR expression could be over-represented.

Comments on this clone: The antigen is unknown.

All of the isolated RNA was reverse transcribed, so expressed TCRB transcripts were sequenced. Profiled with immunoSEQ multiplex PCR; TCRdb holds only in-frame clones, not every one. The table has 300,000 to 400,000 clones, over 8.5% seen once. This TCR was sampled from a young man with type 1 diabetes. The sequencing sample was made of central memory CD4+ T cells from blood.

The CDR3 loop is CASSRGGSSYNEQFF. The DNA for the CDR3 is TGCGCCAGCAGCCGAGGCGGGAGCTCCTACAATGAGCAGTTCTTC. This sequence joins TRBV4-3 and TRBJ2-1; TRBD2 agrees at 7 bases. The CDR3 is made up of 15 amino acids. The germline V gene has CDR1 LGHNA and CDR2 YSLEER. V lost 4 bases to trimming and J lost 0 bases; unmatched junction nucleotides: 3.